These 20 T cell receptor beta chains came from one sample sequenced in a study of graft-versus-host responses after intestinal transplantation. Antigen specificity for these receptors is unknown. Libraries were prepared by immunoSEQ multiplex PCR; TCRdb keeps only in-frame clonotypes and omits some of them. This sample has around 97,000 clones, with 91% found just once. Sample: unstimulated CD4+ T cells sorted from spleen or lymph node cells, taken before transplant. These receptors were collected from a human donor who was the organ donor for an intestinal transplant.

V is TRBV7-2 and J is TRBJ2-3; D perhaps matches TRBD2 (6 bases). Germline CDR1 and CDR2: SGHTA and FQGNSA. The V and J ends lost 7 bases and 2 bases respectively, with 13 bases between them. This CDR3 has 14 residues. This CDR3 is CASTGGPSTDTQYF. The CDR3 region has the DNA TGTGCCAGCACCGGGGGACCGTCCACAGATACGCAGTATTTT.

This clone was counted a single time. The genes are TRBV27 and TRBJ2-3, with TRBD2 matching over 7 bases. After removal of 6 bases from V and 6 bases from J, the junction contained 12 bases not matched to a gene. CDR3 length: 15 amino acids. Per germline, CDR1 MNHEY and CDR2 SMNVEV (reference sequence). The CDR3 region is CASRPTSYPRDTQYF. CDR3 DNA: TGTGCCAGCAGGCCGACTAGCTACCCTCGGGATACGCAGTATTTT.

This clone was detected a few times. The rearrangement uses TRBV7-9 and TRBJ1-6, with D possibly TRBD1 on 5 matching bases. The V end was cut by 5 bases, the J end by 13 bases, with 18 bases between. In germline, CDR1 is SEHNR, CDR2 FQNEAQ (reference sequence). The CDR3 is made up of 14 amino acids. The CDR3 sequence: CASSARGVFHPLHF. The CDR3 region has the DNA TGTGCCAGCAGCGCCCGGGGGGTTTTCCATCCCCTCCACTTT.

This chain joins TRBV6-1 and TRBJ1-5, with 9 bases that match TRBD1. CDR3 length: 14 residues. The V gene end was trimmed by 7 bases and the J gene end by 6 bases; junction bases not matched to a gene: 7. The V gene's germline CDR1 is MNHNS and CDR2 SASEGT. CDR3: CASTRTGAVQPQHF. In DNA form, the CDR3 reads TGTGCCAGCACCCGGACAGGGGCCGTTCAGCCCCAGCATTTT.

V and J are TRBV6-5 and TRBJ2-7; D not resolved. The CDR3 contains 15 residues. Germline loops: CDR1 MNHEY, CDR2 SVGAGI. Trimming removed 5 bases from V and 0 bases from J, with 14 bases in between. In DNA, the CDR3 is TGTGCCAGCAGTCCCCTGGCGGCCCTCTCCTACGAGCAGTACTTC. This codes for CASSPLAALSYEQYF.

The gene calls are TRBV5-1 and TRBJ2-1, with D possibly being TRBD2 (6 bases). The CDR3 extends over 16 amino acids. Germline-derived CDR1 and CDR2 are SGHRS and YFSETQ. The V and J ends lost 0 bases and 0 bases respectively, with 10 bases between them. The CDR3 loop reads CASSLVSGSSYNEQFF. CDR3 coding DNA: TGCGCCAGCAGCTTGGTCTCCGGGAGCTCCTACAATGAGCAGTTCTTC.

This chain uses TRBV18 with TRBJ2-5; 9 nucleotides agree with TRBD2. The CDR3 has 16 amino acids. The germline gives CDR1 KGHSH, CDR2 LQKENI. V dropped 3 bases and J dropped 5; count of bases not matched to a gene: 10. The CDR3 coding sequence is TGTGCCAGCTCACCCCGTAGCGGGGGCCAAATGGAGACCCAGTACTTC. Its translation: CASSPRSGGQMETQYF.

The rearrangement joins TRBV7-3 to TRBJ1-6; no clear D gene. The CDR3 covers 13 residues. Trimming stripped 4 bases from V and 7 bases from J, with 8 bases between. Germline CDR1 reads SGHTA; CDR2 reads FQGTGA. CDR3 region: CASSSVINSPLHF. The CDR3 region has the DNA TGTGCCAGCAGCTCGGTAATAAATTCACCCCTCCACTTT.

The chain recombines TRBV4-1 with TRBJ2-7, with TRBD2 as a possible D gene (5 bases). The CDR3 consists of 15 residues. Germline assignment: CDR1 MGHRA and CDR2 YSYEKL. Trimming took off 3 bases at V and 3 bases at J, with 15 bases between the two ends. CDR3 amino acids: CASSQGDTTRYEQYF. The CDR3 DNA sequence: TGCGCCAGCAGCCAGGGAGACACCACCCGCTACGAGCAGTACTTC.

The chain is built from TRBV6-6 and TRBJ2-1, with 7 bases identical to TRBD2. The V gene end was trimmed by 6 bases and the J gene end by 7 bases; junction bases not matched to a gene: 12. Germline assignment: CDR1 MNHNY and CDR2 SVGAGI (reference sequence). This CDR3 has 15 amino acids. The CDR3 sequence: CASSHAASGRNEQFF. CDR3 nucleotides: TGTGCCAGCAGCCACGCGGCTAGCGGCAGGAATGAGCAGTTCTTC.

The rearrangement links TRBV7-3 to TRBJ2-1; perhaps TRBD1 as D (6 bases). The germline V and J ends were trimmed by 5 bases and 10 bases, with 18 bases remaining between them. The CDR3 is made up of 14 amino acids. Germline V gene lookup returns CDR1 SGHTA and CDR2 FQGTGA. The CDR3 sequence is CASSAGQPIGEQFF. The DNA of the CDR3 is TGTGCCAGCAGCGCAGGACAGCCTATCGGGGAGCAGTTCTTC.

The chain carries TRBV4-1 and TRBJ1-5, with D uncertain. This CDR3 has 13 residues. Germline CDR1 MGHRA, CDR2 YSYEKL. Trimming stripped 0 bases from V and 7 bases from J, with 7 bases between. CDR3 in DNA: TGCGCCAGCAGCCAAGATGGGCGACAGCCCCAGCATTTT. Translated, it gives CASSQDGRQPQHF.

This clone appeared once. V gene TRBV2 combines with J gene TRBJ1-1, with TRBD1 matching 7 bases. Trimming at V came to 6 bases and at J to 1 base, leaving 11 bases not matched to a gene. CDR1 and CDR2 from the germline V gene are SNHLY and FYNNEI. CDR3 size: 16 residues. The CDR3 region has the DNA TGTGCCAGCAGGGGCCGAGTAGGGACAGCGAACACTGAAGCTTTCTTT. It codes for CASRGRVGTANTEAFF.

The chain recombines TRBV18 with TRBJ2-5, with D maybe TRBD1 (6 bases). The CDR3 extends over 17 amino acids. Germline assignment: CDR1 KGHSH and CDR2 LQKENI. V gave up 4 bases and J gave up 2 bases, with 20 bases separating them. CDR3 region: CASSRVERTENQETQYF. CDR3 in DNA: TGTGCCAGCTCACGGGTCGAGCGGACAGAAAATCAAGAGACCCAGTACTTC.

DNA of the CDR3: TGTGCCAGTAATGGACTAGCGGGGAATGAGCAGTTCTTC. This codes for CASNGLAGNEQFF. V is TRBV19 and J is TRBJ2-1; 12 bases line up with TRBD2. V shed 7 bases and J 7 bases; nucleotides not matched to a gene: 2. Germline V CDR1 and CDR2: LNHDA, SQIVND (reference sequence). This CDR3 has 13 amino acids.

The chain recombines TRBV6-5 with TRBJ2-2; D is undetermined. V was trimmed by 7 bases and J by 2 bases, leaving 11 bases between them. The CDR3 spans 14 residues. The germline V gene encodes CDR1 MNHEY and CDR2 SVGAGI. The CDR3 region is CASTRSSNTGELFF. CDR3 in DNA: TGTGCCAGCACGAGGAGCAGTAACACCGGGGAGCTGTTTTTT.

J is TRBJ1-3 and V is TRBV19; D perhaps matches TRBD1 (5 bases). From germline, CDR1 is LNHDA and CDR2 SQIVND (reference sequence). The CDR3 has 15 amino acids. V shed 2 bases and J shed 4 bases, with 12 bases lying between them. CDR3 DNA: TGTGCCAGTAGTATACGGGGGACGCTCGGAAACACCATATATTTT. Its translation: CASSIRGTLGNTIYF.

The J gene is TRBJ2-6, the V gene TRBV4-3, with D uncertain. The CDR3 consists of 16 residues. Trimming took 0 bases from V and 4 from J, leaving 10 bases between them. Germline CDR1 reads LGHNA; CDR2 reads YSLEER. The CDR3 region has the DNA TGCGCCAGCAGCCAAGAAAGGAGTACAGGGGCCAACGTCCTGACTTTC. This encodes CASSQERSTGANVLTF.

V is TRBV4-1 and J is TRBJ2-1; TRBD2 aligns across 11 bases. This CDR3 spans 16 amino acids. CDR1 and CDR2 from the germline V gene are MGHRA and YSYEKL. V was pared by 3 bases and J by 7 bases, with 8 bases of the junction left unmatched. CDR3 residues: CASSQELAGERNEQFF. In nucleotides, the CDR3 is TGCGCCAGCAGCCAGGAACTAGCGGGGGAAAGGAATGAGCAGTTCTTC.

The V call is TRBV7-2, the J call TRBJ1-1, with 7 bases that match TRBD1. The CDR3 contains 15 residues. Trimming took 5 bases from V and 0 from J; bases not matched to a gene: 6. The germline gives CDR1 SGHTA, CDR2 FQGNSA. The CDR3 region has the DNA TGTGCCAGCAGCCCCCGACAGGGAGTGAACACTGAAGCTTTCTTT. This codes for CASSPRQGVNTEAFF. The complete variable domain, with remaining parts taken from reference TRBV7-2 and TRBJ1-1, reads GAGVSQSPSNKVTEKGKDVELRCDPISGHTALYWYRQSLGQGLEFLIYFQGNSAPDKSGLPSDRFSAERTGGSVSTLTIQRTQQEDSAVYLCASSPRQGVNTEAFFGQGTRLTVV.